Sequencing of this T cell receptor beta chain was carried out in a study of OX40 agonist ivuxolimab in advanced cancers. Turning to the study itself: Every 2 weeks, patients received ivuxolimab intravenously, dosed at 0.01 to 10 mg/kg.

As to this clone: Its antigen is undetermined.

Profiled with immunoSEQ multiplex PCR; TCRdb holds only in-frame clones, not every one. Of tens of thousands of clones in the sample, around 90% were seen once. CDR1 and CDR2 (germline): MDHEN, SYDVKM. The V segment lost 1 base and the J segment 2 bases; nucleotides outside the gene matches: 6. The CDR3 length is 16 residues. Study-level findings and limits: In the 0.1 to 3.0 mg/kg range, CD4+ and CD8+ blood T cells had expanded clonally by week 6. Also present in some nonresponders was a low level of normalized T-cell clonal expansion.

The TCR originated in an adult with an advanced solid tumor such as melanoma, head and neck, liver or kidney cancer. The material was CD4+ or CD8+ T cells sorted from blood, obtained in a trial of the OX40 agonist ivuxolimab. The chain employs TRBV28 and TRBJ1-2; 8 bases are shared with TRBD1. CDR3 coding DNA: TGTGCCAGCAGTTTATACCACACAGGGGGAAACTATGGCTACACCTTC. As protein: CASSLYHTGGNYGYTF.